This T cell receptor (beta chain) was identified in a study of T-cell reconstitution after alpha-beta-depleted transplantation in children. Study-level findings and limits: By about two months after transplant, alpha-beta T cells reportedly arose from several hundred graft clones that had expanded. A year had passed since transplant, and T-cell counts and diversity by then came mostly from newly produced T cells. The study traced high day-60 TCRbeta diversity in some patients to surviving recipient T cells and thymic progenitors.

This sample's TCRbeta library carried unique molecular identifier barcodes. Using its own MiXCR run on the PCR reads, TCRdb lists one record per CDR3 protein. There are approximately 210,000 distinct CDR3 sequences in the sample; approximately 19% occur only once, and approximately 40% lies in the top ten. As regards this clonotype: Antigen specificity is unknown.

Trimming at V came to 6 bases and at J to 4 bases, leaving 11 bases not matched to a gene. CDR1 is LGHDT, CDR2 YNNKEL, per germline (reference sequence). The CDR3 runs to 17 residues. This chain connects TRBV3-1 to TRBJ2-6; 8 bases are a match to TRBD1. The sequenced sample was PBMCs, mostly from graft donor cells, obtained 360 days after TCRalphabeta/CD19-depleted stem cell transplant. This sequence originates from a male patient aged 2 to 10 who had a stem cell transplant for acute lymphoblastic leukemia, so the T cells may come from the graft donor. The CDR3 sequence: CASRTRDRILGANVLTF. The CDR3 region has the DNA TGTGCCAGCAGGACCCGGGACAGGATCCTCGGGGCCAACGTCCTGACTTTC.